This T cell receptor (beta chain) is drawn from a study of blood T cell repertoires in COVID-19. The data were produced by immunoSEQ multiplex PCR, yet TCRdb's version contains in-frame clones alone and is incomplete. The sample yields approximately 290,000 clones, roughly 89% seen once. This CDR3 region has 15 residues. The ends lost 2 bases at V and 4 bases at J; junction bases unmatched: 4. Germline CDR1 and CDR2: SGDLS and YYNGEE. The sequenced sample was peripheral blood. The TCR sequence derives from a woman in her twenties or thirties with COVID-19, enrolled during active disease. This chain uses TRBV9 with TRBJ2-3; 10 bases line up with TRBD2. Here the CDR3 reads CASSVTSGAPDTQYF. As DNA, the CDR3 is TGTGCCAGCAGCGTCACTAGCGGGGCCCCAGATACGCAGTATTTT.